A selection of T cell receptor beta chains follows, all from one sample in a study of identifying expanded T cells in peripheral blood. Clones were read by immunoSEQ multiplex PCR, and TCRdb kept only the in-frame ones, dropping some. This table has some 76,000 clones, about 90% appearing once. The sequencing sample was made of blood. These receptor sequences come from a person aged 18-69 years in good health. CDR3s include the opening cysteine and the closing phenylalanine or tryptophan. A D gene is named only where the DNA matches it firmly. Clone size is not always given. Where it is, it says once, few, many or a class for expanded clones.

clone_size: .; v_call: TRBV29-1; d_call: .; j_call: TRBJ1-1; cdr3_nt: TGCAGCGTCTCGGAGGGGAGCAACACTGAAGCTTTCTTT; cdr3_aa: CSVSEGSNTEAFF
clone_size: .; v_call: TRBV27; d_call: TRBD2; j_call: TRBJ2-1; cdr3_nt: TGTGCCAGCAGTTTAAGCGGGAGGGCCGGTAATGAGCAGTTCTTC; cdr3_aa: CASSLSGRAGNEQFF
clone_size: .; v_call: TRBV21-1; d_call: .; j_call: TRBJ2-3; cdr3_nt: TGTGCCAGCAGCAAATCCTGGCGGGGCACAGATACGCAGTATTTT; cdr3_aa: CASSKSWRGTDTQYF
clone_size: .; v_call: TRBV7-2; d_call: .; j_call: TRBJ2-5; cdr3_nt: TGTGCCAGCAGCTTAGAGCAGGGGCGCGGGGAGACCCAGTACTTC; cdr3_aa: CASSLEQGRGETQYF
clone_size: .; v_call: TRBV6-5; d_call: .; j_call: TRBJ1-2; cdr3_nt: TGTGCCAGCAGTTACTCGATCCGGGGGGGAGGTTGGGGCTACACCTTC; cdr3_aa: CASSYSIRGGGWGYTF
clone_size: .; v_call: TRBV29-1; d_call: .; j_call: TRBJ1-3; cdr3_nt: TGCAGCGTTGAGGACTTTGGAAACACCATATATTTT; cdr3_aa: CSVEDFGNTIYF
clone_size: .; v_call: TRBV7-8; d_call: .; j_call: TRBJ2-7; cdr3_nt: TGTGCCAGCAGCTCTGTCTACGAGCAGTACTTC; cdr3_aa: CASSSVYEQYF
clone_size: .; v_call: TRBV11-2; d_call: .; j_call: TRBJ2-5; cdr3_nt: TGTGCCAGCAGCCCCCTGGATGGGGTGGATTTTGGGACGCGCCAGTACTTC; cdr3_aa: CASSPLDGVDFGTRQYF
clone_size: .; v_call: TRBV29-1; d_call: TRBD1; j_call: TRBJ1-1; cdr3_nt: TGCAGCGTTGGAGGGGTGGCGGACAGGGGTTTAAGAAACACTGAAGCTTTCTTT; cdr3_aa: CSVGGVADRGLRNTEAFF
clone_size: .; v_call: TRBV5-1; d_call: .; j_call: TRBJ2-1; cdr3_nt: TGCGCCAGCAGCTCCAGGGGTTCCTACAATGAGCAGTTCTTC; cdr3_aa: CASSSRGSYNEQFF
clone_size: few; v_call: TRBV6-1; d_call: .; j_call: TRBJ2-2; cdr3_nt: TGTGCCAGCAGTGACGGGGGTACCGGGGAGCTGTTTTTT; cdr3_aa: CASSDGGTGELFF
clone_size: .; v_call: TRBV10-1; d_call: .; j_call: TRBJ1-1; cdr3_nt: TGCGCCAGCAGTGAGTCGATCCTGGGTGAAGCTTTCTTT; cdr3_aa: CASSESILGEAFF
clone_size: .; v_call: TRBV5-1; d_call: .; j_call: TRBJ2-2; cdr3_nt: TGCGCCAGCAGCTTGAATACAGGCGTGAACACCGGGGAGCTGTTTTTT; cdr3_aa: CASSLNTGVNTGELFF
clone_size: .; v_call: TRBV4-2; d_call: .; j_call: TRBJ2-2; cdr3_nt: TGTGCCAGCAGCCAAGGCCCCTTGACCTCCGGGGAGCTGTTTTTT; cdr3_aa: CASSQGPLTSGELFF
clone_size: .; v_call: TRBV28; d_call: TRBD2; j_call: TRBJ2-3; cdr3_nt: TGTGCCAGCAGTTTACGAGCGGGAGCCGGCGGAGATACGCAGTATTTT; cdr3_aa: CASSLRAGAGGDTQYF
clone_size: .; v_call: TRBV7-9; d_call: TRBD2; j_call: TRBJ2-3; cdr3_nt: TGTGCCAGCAGCTTTAGTAGCGGGAGTGTTGCAGATACGCAGTATTTT; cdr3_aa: CASSFSSGSVADTQYF
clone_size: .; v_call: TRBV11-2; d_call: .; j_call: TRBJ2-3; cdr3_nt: TGTGCCAGCAGCAAACAGGAAGGTACAGATACGCAGTATTTT; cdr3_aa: CASSKQEGTDTQYF
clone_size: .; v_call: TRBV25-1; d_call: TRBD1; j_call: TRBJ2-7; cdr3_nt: TGTGCCAGCAGTGGATCCTCTCTGCAGACAGGGGGCTACCACGAGCAGTACTTC; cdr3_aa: CASSGSSLQTGGYHEQYF
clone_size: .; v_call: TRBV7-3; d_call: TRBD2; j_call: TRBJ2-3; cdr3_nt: TGTGCCAGCAGCCGCTCCGGGACTAGCGGCGCAGATACGCAGTATTTT; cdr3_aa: CASSRSGTSGADTQYF
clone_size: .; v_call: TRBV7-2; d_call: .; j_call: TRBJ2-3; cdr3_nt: TGTGCCAGCAGCTTAGATAACAGGCCTAGCGTTGGAGATACGCAGTATTTT; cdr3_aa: CASSLDNRPSVGDTQYF
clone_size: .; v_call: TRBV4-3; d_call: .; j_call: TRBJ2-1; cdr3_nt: TGCGCCAGCAGCCAAGAGGCAGGGTACGAGCAGTTCTTC; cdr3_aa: CASSQEAGYEQFF
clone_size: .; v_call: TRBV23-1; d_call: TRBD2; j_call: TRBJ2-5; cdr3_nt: TGCGCCAGCAGTCGGGAGACTAGCCCAGATAAGTACTTC; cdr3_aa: CASSRETSPDKYF
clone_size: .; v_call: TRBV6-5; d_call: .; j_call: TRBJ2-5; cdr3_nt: TGTGCCAGCAGTTACTTGGGCCCTCAAGAGACCCAGTACTTC; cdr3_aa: CASSYLGPQETQYF
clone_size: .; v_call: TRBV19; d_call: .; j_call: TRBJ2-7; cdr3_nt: TGTGCCAGTAGGCGCGGACAGACCTACGAGCAGTACTTC; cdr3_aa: CASRRGQTYEQYF
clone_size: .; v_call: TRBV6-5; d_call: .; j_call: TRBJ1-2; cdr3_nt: TGTGCCAGCAGTCCGACAGCTAACTATGGCTACACCTTC; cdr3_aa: CASSPTANYGYTF
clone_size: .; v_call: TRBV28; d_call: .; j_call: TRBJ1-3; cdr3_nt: TGTGCCAGCAGTCGAGGGGGGTCTGGAAACACCATATATTTT; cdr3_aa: CASSRGGSGNTIYF
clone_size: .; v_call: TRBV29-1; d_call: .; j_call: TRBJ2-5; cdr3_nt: TGCAGCGTTGGGGACTTGGGGGAGACCCAGTACTTC; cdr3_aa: CSVGDLGETQYF
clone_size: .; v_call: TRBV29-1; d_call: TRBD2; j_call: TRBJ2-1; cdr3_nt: TGCAGCGTAGCCGCCAATAGCGGGAGTTACAATGAGCAGTTCTTC; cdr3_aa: CSVAANSGSYNEQFF
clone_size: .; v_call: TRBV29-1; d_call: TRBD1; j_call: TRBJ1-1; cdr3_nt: TGCAGCGTACAGGGGGCAAACACTGAAGCTTTCTTT; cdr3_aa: CSVQGANTEAFF
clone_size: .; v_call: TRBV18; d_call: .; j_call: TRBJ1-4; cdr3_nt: TGTGCCAGCTCGTGGGCCGGGGATGAAAAACTGTTTTTT; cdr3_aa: CASSWAGDEKLFF
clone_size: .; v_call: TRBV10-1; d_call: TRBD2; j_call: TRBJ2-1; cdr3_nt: TGCGCCAGCAGTGAGGGTCCGGGAGGGCTCTACAATGAGCAGTTCTTC; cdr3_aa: CASSEGPGGLYNEQFF
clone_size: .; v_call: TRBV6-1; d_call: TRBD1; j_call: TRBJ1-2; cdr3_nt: TGTGCCAGCAGTGGACCGGGACAGGGGGCGTTCTATGGCTACACCTTC; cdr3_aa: CASSGPGQGAFYGYTF
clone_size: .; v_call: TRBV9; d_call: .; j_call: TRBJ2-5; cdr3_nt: TGTGCCAGCAGCGGGACAGGGACTAGTAAGGAGACCCAGTACTTC; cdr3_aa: CASSGTGTSKETQYF
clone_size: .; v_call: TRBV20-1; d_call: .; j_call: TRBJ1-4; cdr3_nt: TGCAGTGCCTTGACAAATGAAAAACTGTTTTTT; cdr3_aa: CSALTNEKLFF
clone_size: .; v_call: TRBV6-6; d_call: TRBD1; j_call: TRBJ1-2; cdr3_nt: TGTGCCAGCAGCCCGGACAGGGACGGCTATGGCTACACCTTC; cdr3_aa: CASSPDRDGYGYTF
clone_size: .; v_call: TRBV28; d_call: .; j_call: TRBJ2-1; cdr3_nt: TGTGCCAGCCGGAGAGCCGGGAGCTCCTACAATGAGCAGTTCTTC; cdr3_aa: CASRRAGSSYNEQFF
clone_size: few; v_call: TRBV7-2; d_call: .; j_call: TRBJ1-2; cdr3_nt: TGTGCCAGCGCTGGCGGACAGCAGCGAGACTACACCTTC; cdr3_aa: CASAGGQQRDYTF
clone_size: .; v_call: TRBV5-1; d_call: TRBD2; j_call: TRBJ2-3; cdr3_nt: TGCGCCAGCAGCTTGGAGGGGCGGGGGAGTACAGATACGCAGTATTTT; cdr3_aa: CASSLEGRGSTDTQYF
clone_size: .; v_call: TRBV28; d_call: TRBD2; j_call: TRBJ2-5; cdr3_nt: TGTGCCAGCAGTTTACCTAGCGGGGGGGAGACCCAGTACTTC; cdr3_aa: CASSLPSGGETQYF
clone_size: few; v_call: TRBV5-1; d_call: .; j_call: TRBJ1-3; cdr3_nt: TGCGCCAGCAGCTTGGGGAACTCTGGAAACACCATATATTTT; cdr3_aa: CASSLGNSGNTIYF
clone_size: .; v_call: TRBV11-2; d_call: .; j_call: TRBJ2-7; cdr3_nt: TGTGCCAGCAGCTTAGAACGCCTAGACTACGAGCAGTACTTC; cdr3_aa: CASSLERLDYEQYF
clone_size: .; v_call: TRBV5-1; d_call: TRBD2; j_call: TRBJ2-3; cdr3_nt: TGCGCCAGCAGGTACGCCACCGGGACTAGCTTTTCTACAGATACGCAGTATTTT; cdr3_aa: CASRYATGTSFSTDTQYF
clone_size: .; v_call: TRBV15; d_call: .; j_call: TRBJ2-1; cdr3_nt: TGTGCCACCAGCAGACGGGACCCCGGCATACATGAGCAGTTCTTC; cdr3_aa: CATSRRDPGIHEQFF
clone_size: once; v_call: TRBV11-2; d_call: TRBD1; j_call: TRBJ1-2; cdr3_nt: TGTGCCAGCAGGACTGGGACAGGGGATCCCATAAGAGGCTACACCTTC; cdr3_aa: CASRTGTGDPIRGYTF
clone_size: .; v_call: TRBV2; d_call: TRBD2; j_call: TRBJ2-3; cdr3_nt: TGTGCCAGCAGCGCACTAGCGGGGGGGAACACAGATACGCAGTATTTT; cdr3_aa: CASSALAGGNTDTQYF
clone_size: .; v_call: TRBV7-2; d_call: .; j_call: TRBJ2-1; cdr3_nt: TGTGCCAGCAGCTTAGCGCTTGGGAGTAAGGGCGAGCAGTTCTTC; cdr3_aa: CASSLALGSKGEQFF
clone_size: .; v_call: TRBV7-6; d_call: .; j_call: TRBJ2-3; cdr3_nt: TGTGCCAGCAGCTTGCAGGGCACAGATACGCAGTATTTT; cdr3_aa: CASSLQGTDTQYF
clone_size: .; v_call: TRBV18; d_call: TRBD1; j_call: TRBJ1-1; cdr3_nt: TGTGCCAGCTCACCACTGGGACAGGGGGTAGGTGAAGCTTTCTTT; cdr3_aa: CASSPLGQGVGEAFF